The entry below describes one T cell receptor (beta chain). Antigen unknown. Between the trimmed V and J ends, which lost 0 bases and 6 bases, there was a span of 8 bases. The length of the CDR3 is 13 residues. CDR1 and CDR2 (germline): ENHRY, SYGVKD. The sample comes from a study of blood T cells in healthy people across ages. Total RNA, at least 5 micrograms per sample, came from PBMCs. Overall study findings and caveats: The diversity estimates, figures obtained from one million T cells, were considered underestimates.

Primed by a sample-barcoded 5' primer and a J-beta primer mix, a second PCR proceeded for about 6 to 11 cycles. Every individual sample yielded 2.5 million or more paired-end reads (each containing CDR3). TCRdb recomputed calls from the 5' RACE reads with MiXCR, one row per CDR3 protein. The sample holds about 970,000 distinct CDR3 sequences, roughly 47% seen once. The chain carries TRBV10-3 and TRBJ1-1; weak D call: TRBD1 (5 bases). This sequence originates from a woman between 55 and 75 years old in good health. The sequenced sample consisted of blood. The chain's CDR3 is CAISESGEAEAFF. CDR3 sequence (DNA): TGTGCCATCAGTGAGTCAGGGGAAGCTGAAGCTTTCTTT.